This TCR beta chain derives from a study of cytomegalovirus exposure and HLA in healthy donors. V lost 4 bases, J lost 1 base, and 16 bases lay in between. The CDR3 extends over 16 amino acids. Germline-derived CDR1 and CDR2 are SGHDT and YYEEEE. Although they were nominally healthy when sampled, donors likely had unrecorded immune exposures. Comments on this clone: The antigen is undetermined.

Primers for the PCR totalled 60 Vbeta and 13 Jbeta. Clones were sequenced by immunoSEQ multiplex PCR, and TCRdb holds only the in-frame ones, with some missing. The repertoire holds about 110,000 clones, with around 80% as singletons. The study, taken as a whole, reports: Reportedly, a later analysis found an Asian-associated ancestry cluster had fewer N-insertions than the roughly 670-donor mean. Reported results showed that the classifier diagnosed cytomegalovirus status with high specificity and sensitivity. Certain sequence variants were highly shared and formed a cluster, and this cluster was likely a sequencing artifact.

Sequencing was done on a sample of PBMCs. The receptor was derived from a woman younger than 30 in good health and CMV-seropositive. This sequence joins TRBV5-6 and TRBJ2-3; D is possibly TRBD2 (6 bases). This chain's CDR3 is CASSPGGLARTDTQYF. The CDR3 DNA is TGTGCCAGCAGCCCTGGCGGGCTAGCGCGCACAGATACGCAGTATTTT.